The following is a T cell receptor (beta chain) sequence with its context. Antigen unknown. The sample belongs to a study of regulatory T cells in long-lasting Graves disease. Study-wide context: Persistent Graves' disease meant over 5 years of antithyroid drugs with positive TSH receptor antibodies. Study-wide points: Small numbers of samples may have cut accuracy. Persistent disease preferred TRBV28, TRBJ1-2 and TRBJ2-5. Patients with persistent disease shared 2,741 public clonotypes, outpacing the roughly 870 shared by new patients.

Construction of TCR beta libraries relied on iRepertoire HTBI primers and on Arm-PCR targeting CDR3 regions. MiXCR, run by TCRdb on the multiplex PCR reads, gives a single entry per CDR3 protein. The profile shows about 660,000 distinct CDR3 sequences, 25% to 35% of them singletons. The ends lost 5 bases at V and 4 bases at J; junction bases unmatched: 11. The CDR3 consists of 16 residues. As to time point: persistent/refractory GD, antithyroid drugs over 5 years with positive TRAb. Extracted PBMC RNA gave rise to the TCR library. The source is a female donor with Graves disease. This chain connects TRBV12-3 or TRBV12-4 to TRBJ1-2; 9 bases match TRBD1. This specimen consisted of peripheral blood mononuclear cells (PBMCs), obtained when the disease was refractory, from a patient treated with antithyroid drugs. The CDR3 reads CASSAGQGVFAYGYTF. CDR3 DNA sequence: TGTGCCAGCAGTGCGGGACAGGGTGTTTTCGCCTATGGCTACACCTTC.